This T cell receptor beta chain appears in the sequencing data of a study of shared clonotypes between healthy human individuals. As for the study in general: Serving as donors were two women and three men, whose ages spanned 18 to 49. Study-level findings and limits: Sampling was confined to blood; repertoires within tissues likely differ. Relative to clonotypes present in all four donors, those not shared had lower generation probabilities.

TCRdb's copy holds only in-frame clones and misses some; the assay was immunoSEQ multiplex PCR. The data contain about 2 million clones, approximately 95% of them singletons. Selected positively for CCR7 and CD45RO-negative, naive CD8 cells excluded terminally differentiated effector memory CD45RA+ cells. This clone has a handful of counts. Its antigen remains unidentified. The CDR3 is 15 residues long. After removal of 0 bases from V and 9 bases from J, the junction contained 5 bases not matched to a gene. Germline V gives CDR1 MNHEY, CDR2 SMNVEV (reference sequence). The rearrangement joins TRBV27 to TRBJ1-6; the match to TRBD1 covers 7 bases. The receptor comes from a man aged 18 to 29 in good health. Sequencing was performed on naive CD8+ T cells sorted from blood. The CDR3 reads CASSLSGTVGSPLHF. CDR3 coding DNA: TGTGCCAGCAGTTTATCGGGGACAGTTGGTTCACCCCTCCACTTT.